Presented here are 22 T cell receptor beta chains from one specimen sequenced in a study of patients and donors after allogeneic stem cell transplantation. TCRdb reanalysed the RT-PCR reads using MiXCR and keeps one entry per CDR3 protein. The profile shows approximately 150,000 distinct CDR3 sequences, about 30% of them singletons. The sequenced sample was blood, either unsorted or a sorted T cell fraction (not recorded which). These receptor sequences come from a human donor who was either an allogeneic HSCT recipient or a stem cell or donor lymphocyte infusion donor (not recorded which). It is not recorded whose cells these are; they may come from a transplant donor.

This clonotype appeared a few times. The V gene is TRBV27, the J gene TRBJ2-2, with 7 bases lining up with TRBD2. CDR3 length equals 15 residues. J gave up 2 bases and V 10 bases, and 10 bases lay outside the gene matches. The germline V gene encodes CDR1 MNHEY and CDR2 SMNVEV (reference sequence). CDR3 DNA: TGTGCCATCTTAGGAGCGGGAACAAACACCGGGGAGCTGTTTTTT. Translated: CAILGAGTNTGELFF.

This chain links TRBV12-3 or TRBV12-4 with TRBJ2-1; 13 bases agree with TRBD2. Unmatched junction bases numbered 8, after V lost 5 bases and J lost 10 bases. This CDR3 is 15 amino acids long. The CDR3 loop reads CASSGLAGAIQEQFF. CDR3 in DNA: TGTGCCAGCAGTGGACTAGCGGGAGCTATCCAGGAGCAGTTCTTC.

This clonotype has a count of ten or more. This chain connects TRBV6-5 to TRBJ1-1; no clear D. Germline V CDR1 and CDR2: MNHEY, SVGAGI. Trimming pared 0 bases from V and 0 bases from J, leaving 8 bases between. The CDR3 is 15 amino acids. The CDR3 DNA sequence: TGTGCCAGCAGTTACTCACAGAATATGAACACTGAAGCTTTCTTT. This gives the protein CASSYSQNMNTEAFF.

This clonotype appeared a few times. This rearrangement joins TRBV5-8 to TRBJ1-3; D gene uncertain. The CDR3 is 13 residues long. Deletions cut 1 base from V and 8 bases from J, with 10 bases between. Germline CDR1 and CDR2: SGHTS and YDEGEE. This CDR3 reads CASSLSIGDTIYF. In DNA, the CDR3 is TGTGCCAGCAGCTTGAGTATCGGTGACACCATATATTTT.

This rearrangement joins TRBV7-2 to TRBJ2-3, with a possible D match to TRBD1 (6 bases). The CDR3 extends over 13 amino acids. Germline V gives CDR1 SGHTA, CDR2 FQGNSA. Trimming took 3 bases from V and 6 from J, leaving 10 bases between them. The CDR3 region is CASSLSRGDTQYF. The CDR3 DNA reads TGTGCCAGCAGCTTGTCCAGGGGCGATACGCAGTATTTT.

This chain links TRBV6-2 or TRBV6-3 with TRBJ1-5, with no clear D. This CDR3 has 12 amino acids. V gave up 2 bases and J gave up 2 bases, with 1 base separating them. Germline V gene lookup returns CDR1 MNHEY and CDR2 SVGEGT. The CDR3 here is CASSYGNQPQHF. The DNA for the CDR3 is TGTGCCAGCAGTTACGGCAATCAGCCCCAGCATTTT.

This clonotype was counted once. The J gene is TRBJ2-7, the V gene TRBV29-1; 10 bases match TRBD2. Germline V lookup: CDR1 SQVTM, CDR2 ANQGSEA. The CDR3 is made up of 15 amino acids. With V trimmed by 3 bases and J by 3 bases, 8 bases remained unmatched. The CDR3 bases are TGCAGCGTTGATTGGGAGCGGGAGGGAGGCTACGAGCAGTACTTC. Its translation: CSVDWEREGGYEQYF.

This clonotype has just a few counts. The CDR3 sequence: CSARGNRVNQPQHF. The DNA for the CDR3 is TGCAGTGCTAGAGGTAACAGGGTCAATCAGCCCCAGCATTTT. The gene calls are TRBV20-1 and TRBJ1-5, with D perhaps TRBD1 (6 bases). The CDR3 sequence is 14 residues long. From germline, CDR1 is DFQATT and CDR2 SNEGSKA (reference sequence). V dropped 1 base and J dropped 3 bases, with 10 bases sitting between them.

The rearrangement links TRBV7-9 to TRBJ2-1; 7 nucleotides line up with TRBD2. With V trimmed by 2 bases and J by 6 bases, 10 bases remained unmatched. This CDR3 is built from 16 residues. Germline CDR1 and CDR2: SEHNR and FQNEAQ (reference sequence). For the CDR3, the DNA is TGTGCCAGCAGCTTACTGTTTGCGGGAGTAAGCAATGAGCAGTTCTTC. Translating gives CASSLLFAGVSNEQFF. Variable domain in full (rest from reference TRBV7-9 and TRBJ2-1): DTGVSQNPRHKITKRGQNVTFRCDPISEHNRLYWYRQTLGQGPEFLTYFQNEAQLEKSRLLSDRFSAERPKGSFSTLEIQRTEQGDSAMYLCASSLLFAGVSNEQFFGPGTRLTVL.

In regard to this clonotype: One end of the junction does not line up with germline, which may come from a read error. The chain is built from TRBV7-9 and TRBJ2-1; TRBD2 agrees at 7 bases. Germline V gene data show CDR1 as SEHNR and CDR2 as FQNEAQ (reference sequence). The length of the CDR3 is 17 residues. Here the CDR3 reads CASRLAGGRRPYNEQFF. The CDR3 region has the DNA TGTGCCAGCAGGTTAGCGGGCGGGAGAAGGCCCTACAATGAGCAGTTCTTC. The whole variable domain, remainder taken from reference TRBV7-9 and TRBJ2-1, is DTGVSQNPRHKITKRGQNVTFRCDPISEHNRLYWYRQTLGQGPEFLTYFQNEAQLEKSRLLSDRFSAERPKGSFSTLEIQRTEQGDSAMYLCASRLAGGRRPYNEQFFGPGTRLTVL.

The gene calls are TRBV7-9 and TRBJ2-1; D unclear. The germline CDR1 and CDR2 sequences are SEHNR and FQNEAQ (reference sequence). V dropped 7 bases and J dropped 1 base, with 11 bases sitting between them. CDR3 size: 14 residues. The CDR3 DNA follows: TGTGCCAGCACCTCCCCAAGGTCCTACAATGAGCAGTTCTTC. It codes for CASTSPRSYNEQFF.

J is TRBJ2-1 and V is TRBV4-3; 11 positions agree with TRBD2. CDR1 and CDR2 from the germline V gene are LGHNA and YSLEER. The CDR3 totals 16 residues. V trimming: 1 base; J trimming: 9 bases; junction bases outside the gene matches: 8. In DNA, the CDR3 is TGCGCCAGCAGCCAAGCCCTAGCGGGAGGATCGGTTGAGCAGTTCTTC. Translation gives CASSQALAGGSVEQFF.

In this sample, this clonotype turned up a few times. This chain links TRBV12-3 or TRBV12-4 with TRBJ1-5, with 7 positions matching TRBD1. Losses at the gene ends were 5 bases for V and 7 bases for J; bases not matched to a gene: 8. The CDR3 covers 14 residues. CDR3 in DNA: TGTGCCAGCAGTCGAGGGGGCGCAGAACAGCCCCAGCATTTT. Translating gives CASSRGGAEQPQHF.

This rearrangement joins TRBV7-9 to TRBJ2-7; 7 bases are shared with TRBD1. The CDR3 has 17 amino acids. Germline trimming cut 4 bases from V and 7 bases from J; bases unmatched to any gene: 19. Germline-derived CDR1 and CDR2 are SEHNR and FQNEAQ (reference sequence). The chain's CDR3 is CASSSPVDRANLREQYF. The CDR3 nucleotides are TGTGCCAGCAGCTCCCCTGTCGACAGGGCCAATCTACGGGAGCAGTACTTC.

J is TRBJ2-2 and V is TRBV10-2; 8 bases agree with TRBD1. The germline CDR1 and CDR2 sequences are WSHSY and SAAADI. The J segment lost 4 bases and the V segment lost 5 bases, leaving 6 bases of the junction unmatched. The CDR3 consists of 15 residues. DNA of the CDR3: TGCGCCAGCAGTCGACAGGGGCCCGCCACCGGGGAGCTGTTTTTT. The encoded protein is CASSRQGPATGELFF.

This clonotype has just a few counts. The chain carries TRBV29-1 and TRBJ2-7; D might be TRBD1 (5 bases). Germline values: CDR1 SQVTM, CDR2 ANQGSEA. Trimming shortened V by 3 bases and J by 3 bases, and 12 bases separated the two germline ends. This CDR3 is 13 amino acids long. CDR3 in amino acids: CSVEKDKNYEQYF. The CDR3, as DNA: TGCAGCGTTGAGAAGGACAAGAACTACGAGCAGTACTTC.

CDR3 sequence (DNA): TGCAGTGCTAGAGCGGGACATGGAAACACCATATATTTT. Translating it yields CSARAGHGNTIYF. V gene TRBV20-1 combines with J gene TRBJ1-3; D possibly corresponds to TRBD1 (6 bases). V lost 1 base and J lost 3, with 7 bases in between. Germline V gene lookup returns CDR1 DFQATT and CDR2 SNEGSKA (reference sequence). The CDR3 has 13 amino acids.

V gene TRBV12-3 or TRBV12-4 combines with J gene TRBJ1-6; no firm D call. This CDR3 contains 15 residues. Trimming pared 4 bases from V and 6 bases from J, leaving 13 bases between. CDR3 region: CASSSSVGANSPLHF. The DNA for the CDR3 is TGTGCCAGCAGTTCCTCCGTGGGTGCTAATTCACCCCTCCACTTT.

This chain connects TRBV4-2 to TRBJ2-3, with TRBD2 as a possible D gene (5 bases). The germline CDR1 and CDR2 sequences are LGHNA and YNFKEQ. The V end lost 3 bases, the J end lost 2 bases, and 12 bases lay between the germline ends. The CDR3 length is 15 residues. DNA of the CDR3: TGTGCCAGCAGCCAGGAGGCGGCCCCCACAGATACGCAGTATTTT. Protein: CASSQEAAPTDTQYF.

In this sample, this clonotype turned up a few times. The V gene is TRBV6-6, the J gene TRBJ1-5; 9 bases align to TRBD1. J lost 2 bases, V lost 2 bases, and 4 bases had no gene match. Germline lookup yields CDR1 MNHNY and CDR2 SVGAGI (reference sequence). The length of the CDR3 is 16 residues. CDR3 sequence reads: CASSYQQGAGNQPQHF. CDR3 DNA: TGTGCCAGCAGTTACCAACAGGGGGCCGGCAATCAGCCCCAGCATTTT.

The V and J genes are TRBV3-1 and TRBJ2-1, with 10 bases identical to TRBD2. This CDR3 contains 16 residues. The germline V gene has CDR1 LGHDT and CDR2 YNNKEL (reference sequence). J gave up 5 bases and V 3 bases, and 7 bases lay outside the gene matches. CDR3 sequence (DNA): TGTGCCAGCAGCCACTTACTAGCGGGACCCCACAATGAGCAGTTCTTC. It codes for CASSHLLAGPHNEQFF.

The chain recombines TRBV4-2 with TRBJ2-3; 14 nucleotides align to TRBD2. Germline trimming cut 1 base from V and 4 bases from J; bases unmatched to any gene: 7. The CDR3 extends over 18 amino acids. Germline loops: CDR1 LGHNA, CDR2 YNFKEQ. The CDR3 bases are TGTGCCAGCAGCCAAGTCGGGACTAGCGGGAGTGTCCCAGATACGCAGTATTTT. Its protein is CASSQVGTSGSVPDTQYF.